This is a list of T cell receptor beta chains from one sample in a study of tumor-infiltrating lymphocytes in primary liver carcinoma. TCRdb fed the multiplex PCR reads into MiXCR, producing one record per CDR3 protein. The sample has around 54,000 distinct CDR3 sequences, about 80% seen once. The sample was liver tumor tissue from sampling region 2. The receptors shown here come from a man between 40 and 49 years old with primary liver carcinoma and hepatitis B virus infection. Each CDR3 is given with its conserved first and last residue. D genes are given only for firm matches. Part of the rows lack a size; the others show once, few, many or a class for expanded clones.

j_call: TRBJ2-7; clone_size: NA; d_call: TRBD1; v_call: TRBV12-3/TRBV12-4; cdr3_nt: TGTGCCAGCTTGATAGGGGGCTACGAGCAGTGCTTC; cdr3_aa: CASLIGGYEQCF
j_call: TRBJ2-5; clone_size: NA; d_call: TRBD1; v_call: TRBV7-9; cdr3_nt: TGTGCCAGCAGCTTACGGGACAGGGGAACGCATGAGACCCAGTACTTC; cdr3_aa: CASSLRDRGTHETQYF
j_call: TRBJ2-3; clone_size: NA; d_call: NA; v_call: TRBV6-5; cdr3_nt: TGTGCCAGTAGTTGGGATGGACGCACATATACGCAGTATTTT; cdr3_aa: CASSWDGRTYTQYF
j_call: TRBJ2-7; clone_size: many; d_call: NA; v_call: TRBV10-1; cdr3_nt: TGCGCCAGCAGGACATCCCGGGACGTAAGCTCCTACGAGCAGTACTTC; cdr3_aa: CASRTSRDVSSYEQYF
j_call: TRBJ2-5; clone_size: medium-sized; d_call: TRBD2; v_call: TRBV6-5; cdr3_nt: TGTGCCAGCAGTCAAGCGGGATCTTGGGAGACCCAGTACTTC; cdr3_aa: CASSQAGSWETQYF
j_call: TRBJ2-2; clone_size: NA; d_call: TRBD2; v_call: TRBV11-2; cdr3_nt: TGTGCCAGCAGCACTTGGATTAGCGGGTGCACCGGGGGGCTGTTTTTT; cdr3_aa: CASSTWISGCTGGLFF
j_call: TRBJ1-5; clone_size: NA; d_call: TRBD1; v_call: TRBV10-1; cdr3_nt: TGCGCCAGCAGTGTAACCGGGACAGGGACCTATACGCAGCATTTT; cdr3_aa: CASSVTGTGTYTQHF
j_call: TRBJ2-2; clone_size: NA; d_call: NA; v_call: TRBV7-7; cdr3_nt: TGTGCTAGCAGTCCGGAGGTCCCATGGGCAGCGAACACCGGGGAGCTGTTTTTT; cdr3_aa: CASSPEVPWAANTGELFF
j_call: TRBJ2-7; clone_size: NA; d_call: NA; v_call: TRBV11-2; cdr3_nt: TGTACCAGCAGCCCCCTCCGGACAGAGTACGTCTACGAGCAGTACTTC; cdr3_aa: CTSSPLRTEYVYEQYF
j_call: TRBJ1-1; clone_size: once; d_call: NA; v_call: TRBV6-5; cdr3_nt: TGTGCCAGCAGTTGCCCGATTCAGAGGGGGGATGAGGCTTTCTTT; cdr3_aa: CASSCPIQRGDEAFF
j_call: TRBJ2-1; clone_size: NA; d_call: NA; v_call: TRBV2; cdr3_nt: TGTGCCAACAGTGAAAAGGGGGGCGATCCCTCGTACAATGAGCAGTTCTTC; cdr3_aa: CANSEKGGDPSYNEQFF
j_call: TRBJ2-5; clone_size: NA; d_call: TRBD2; v_call: TRBV12-3/TRBV12-4; cdr3_nt: TGCGCCAGCAGTTCGGTGACTAGCGCCTTCTTC; cdr3_aa: CASSSVTSAFF
j_call: TRBJ2-5; clone_size: many; d_call: TRBD2; v_call: TRBV4-1; cdr3_nt: TGCGCCAGCAGCCAAGGGGTAGCGGGAGGGGGAGAGACCCAGTACTTC; cdr3_aa: CASSQGVAGGGETQYF
j_call: TRBJ1-6; clone_size: NA; d_call: NA; v_call: TRBV12-3/TRBV12-4; cdr3_nt: TGTGCCAGCAGTCACGATAGGGAGGTGGGAGTACCCCTCCACTTT; cdr3_aa: CASSHDREVGVPLHF
j_call: TRBJ2-6; clone_size: many; d_call: NA; v_call: TRBV5-1; cdr3_nt: TGCGCCAGCAGCTTAGCTGGGGCCAACGTCCTGACTTTC; cdr3_aa: CASSLAGANVLTF
j_call: TRBJ2-1; clone_size: NA; d_call: TRBD2; v_call: TRBV6-1; cdr3_nt: TGTGCCAGCAGTCGAATTCTAGCGGGGGCAGACGATGAGCAGTTCTTC; cdr3_aa: CASSRILAGADDEQFF
j_call: TRBJ2-1; clone_size: many; d_call: NA; v_call: TRBV10-3; cdr3_nt: TGTGCCATCAGTAAGCAGGACTCCTACAATGAGCAGTTCTTC; cdr3_aa: CAISKQDSYNEQFF
j_call: TRBJ2-1; clone_size: few; d_call: NA; v_call: TRBV6-5; cdr3_nt: TGTGCCAGCAGCTGGACGGGTGACGATGAGCAGTTCTTC; cdr3_aa: CASSWTGDDEQFF
j_call: TRBJ2-3; clone_size: once; d_call: NA; v_call: TRBV12-3/TRBV12-4; cdr3_nt: TGTGCCAGCAGTCCCTTTCAGGCCGGAGGTACGCGGTATTTT; cdr3_aa: CASSPFQAGGTRYF
j_call: TRBJ1-1; clone_size: NA; d_call: NA; v_call: TRBV5-1; cdr3_nt: TGCGCCAGCGGCCAGAAGACAAGGGGCGGAGGTAACACTAAAGCTTTCTTT; cdr3_aa: CASGQKTRGGGNTKAFF
j_call: TRBJ2-1; clone_size: few; d_call: TRBD2; v_call: TRBV11-1; cdr3_nt: TGTGCCAGTAACCTGGGACTAGCGGGAGAAGTTGGCAATGAGCAGTTCTTC; cdr3_aa: CASNLGLAGEVGNEQFF
j_call: TRBJ2-3; clone_size: NA; d_call: TRBD2; v_call: TRBV11-2; cdr3_nt: TGTACCAGCAGCTTAGAGAGCGGGAGGGGTCGTCAAGATACGCAGTATTTT; cdr3_aa: CTSSLESGRGRQDTQYF
j_call: TRBJ2-5; clone_size: NA; d_call: TRBD1; v_call: TRBV7-9; cdr3_nt: TGTGCCAGCAACTCACGGGACAGGGGAACGCATGAGACCCAGTACTTC; cdr3_aa: CASNSRDRGTHETQYF
j_call: TRBJ2-1; clone_size: NA; d_call: NA; v_call: TRBV6-6; cdr3_nt: TGTGCCAGGGTGAACATGCAATCCTACAATGAGCAGTTCTTC; cdr3_aa: CARVNMQSYNEQFF
j_call: TRBJ2-7; clone_size: NA; d_call: NA; v_call: TRBV7-8; cdr3_nt: TGTGCCAGCAGCTTAATGTGGCCATACTCCTACGAGCAGTACTTC; cdr3_aa: CASSLMWPYSYEQYF
j_call: TRBJ2-3; clone_size: NA; d_call: NA; v_call: TRBV6-1; cdr3_nt: TGTACCAGGAGTGAAGGGTCAGGCACAGATACGCAGTATTTT; cdr3_aa: CTRSEGSGTDTQYF
j_call: TRBJ2-3; clone_size: once; d_call: NA; v_call: TRBV11-2; cdr3_nt: TGTGCCAGCAGCACCGGAGGGTTTCTCGAGCCCCAGTATTTT; cdr3_aa: CASSTGGFLEPQYF
j_call: TRBJ2-3; clone_size: NA; d_call: TRBD2; v_call: TRBV20-1; cdr3_nt: TGCAGTGTTAGCGGGAGGGCCAAAGATACGCAGTATTTT; cdr3_aa: CSVSGRAKDTQYF
j_call: TRBJ1-2; clone_size: NA; d_call: TRBD1; v_call: TRBV5-4; cdr3_nt: TGTGGCAGCAGTTCTCGACAGGGAAACTATGGCTACACCTTC; cdr3_aa: CGSSSRQGNYGYTF
j_call: TRBJ2-7; clone_size: NA; d_call: TRBD2; v_call: TRBV4-1; cdr3_nt: TGCGCCAGCAGCCAAGAGGGACTAGCGGCCTACGAGCGGTATTTC; cdr3_aa: CASSQEGLAAYERYF
j_call: TRBJ2-5; clone_size: NA; d_call: NA; v_call: TRBV28; cdr3_nt: TGTGCCAGCACTTTGGAGGGGGTGGAGACCCTGTACTTC; cdr3_aa: CASTLEGVETLYF
j_call: TRBJ2-2; clone_size: once; d_call: NA; v_call: TRBV5-1; cdr3_nt: TGCGCCAGCAGCTTGGCGGGGCGAACGGATATCGGGGAGCTGTTTTTT; cdr3_aa: CASSLAGRTDIGELFF
j_call: TRBJ2-4; clone_size: NA; d_call: TRBD1; v_call: TRBV6-5; cdr3_nt: TGTGCCAGCAGTTCTCGAGGACAGGGGATGAACATTCAGTACTTC; cdr3_aa: CASSSRGQGMNIQYF
j_call: TRBJ2-7; clone_size: NA; d_call: NA; v_call: TRBV5-1; cdr3_nt: TGCGCCAGCAGCTTGATCCTGGGTGGCGGCGAGCAATACTTC; cdr3_aa: CASSLILGGGEQYF
j_call: TRBJ2-7; clone_size: many; d_call: NA; v_call: TRBV4-2; cdr3_nt: TGTGCCGGCAGACCCGGGCTGGCAGGGGACTACGAGCAGTACTTC; cdr3_aa: CAGRPGLAGDYEQYF
j_call: TRBJ1-6; clone_size: NA; d_call: NA; v_call: TRBV12-3/TRBV12-4; cdr3_nt: TGTGTCAGCAATTCCACGACGGGGCGTAATTCACCCCTCCACTTT; cdr3_aa: CVSNSTTGRNSPLHF
j_call: TRBJ1-5; clone_size: NA; d_call: NA; v_call: TRBV6-6; cdr3_nt: TGTGCCAGCAGTTACCGGGTAGAGTATATCAATCAGTCCCAGCATTTT; cdr3_aa: CASSYRVEYINQSQHF
j_call: TRBJ2-7; clone_size: NA; d_call: NA; v_call: TRBV6-6; cdr3_nt: TGTGCCAGCAGTTATTTGCCGCAATTGACCTACGAGCAGTACTTC; cdr3_aa: CASSYLPQLTYEQYF
j_call: TRBJ2-5; clone_size: NA; d_call: NA; v_call: TRBV6-1; cdr3_nt: TGTGCCAGCAGTGAAGGTGCAGGTGTAGAGACCCAGTACTTC; cdr3_aa: CASSEGAGVETQYF
j_call: TRBJ2-5; clone_size: NA; d_call: NA; v_call: TRBV10-2; cdr3_nt: TGCGCCAGCAGTGAGGCAAAATCGGAGACCCAGTACTTC; cdr3_aa: CASSEAKSETQYF
j_call: TRBJ2-3; clone_size: many; d_call: NA; v_call: TRBV5-4; cdr3_nt: TGTGCCAGCAGCTCGGGGGAAGATACGCAGTATTTT; cdr3_aa: CASSSGEDTQYF
j_call: TRBJ2-1; clone_size: many; d_call: NA; v_call: TRBV10-2; cdr3_nt: TGCGCCAGCACAGGAGGCTACAATGAGCAGTTCTTC; cdr3_aa: CASTGGYNEQFF
j_call: TRBJ2-1; clone_size: NA; d_call: NA; v_call: TRBV6-5; cdr3_nt: TGTGCCAGCAGCCTGGACGACACGAACGGTGAGCAGTTCTTC; cdr3_aa: CASSLDDTNGEQFF
j_call: TRBJ2-7; clone_size: NA; d_call: NA; v_call: TRBV6-1; cdr3_nt: TGTGCCAGCAGTCCGGGACACGCAGGACCGTTACCAAGGGAGCAGTACTTC; cdr3_aa: CASSPGHAGPLPREQYF
j_call: TRBJ2-4; clone_size: many; d_call: NA; v_call: TRBV6-5; cdr3_nt: TGTGCCAGCAGTTACTCAGGGAGAGGAAACATTCAGTACTTC; cdr3_aa: CASSYSGRGNIQYF